Shown below are 25 T cell receptor beta chains from a single sample sequenced in a study of PD-L1 blockade in urothelial cancer. Clones were sequenced by immunoSEQ multiplex PCR, and TCRdb holds only the in-frame ones, with some missing. The repertoire includes 45,000 to 60,000 clones, roughly 91% of them detected once, and about 2.6% sits in the top ten. The time point denotes: peripheral blood 6 weeks after treatment start. Sequences were derived from PBMCs, sampled around atezolizumab (anti-PD-L1) treatment. The source of these receptors is a man in his fifties or sixties with urothelial cancer.

The chain links TRBV6-5 to TRBJ1-2; TRBD1 aligns across 8 bases. CDR3 size: 16 residues. Trimming at V came to 4 bases and at J to 2 bases, leaving 9 bases not matched to a gene. Per the germline V gene, CDR1 is MNHEY and CDR2 is SVGAGI. The CDR3 sequence is CASSSPRTGPNYGYTF. The CDR3, as DNA: TGTGCCAGCAGTTCCCCCCGGACAGGGCCGAACTATGGCTACACCTTC.

J is TRBJ2-1 and V is TRBV4-3; D is possibly TRBD1 (5 bases). The CDR3 is 17 residues long. Germline V gene sequence: CDR1 LGHNA, CDR2 YSLEER. With 1 base removed from V and 4 bases from J, the gap between germline ends came to 17 bases. The CDR3 here is CASSQGGRGRSYNEQFF. For the CDR3, the DNA is TGCGCCAGCAGCCAAGGGGGCCGCGGACGGAGTTACAATGAGCAGTTCTTC.

The chain employs TRBV5-6 and TRBJ2-7; D not resolved. The germline V gene has CDR1 SGHDT and CDR2 YYEEEE. Trimming removed 1 base from V and 3 bases from J, with 11 bases in between. The CDR3 has 14 residues. CDR3 sequence: CASSLNVFGYEQYF. The CDR3 coding sequence is TGTGCCAGCAGCTTGAACGTATTCGGCTACGAGCAGTACTTC.

V gene TRBV5-1 combines with J gene TRBJ2-2, with 8 bases that match TRBD2. The junction had 8 bases not matched to a gene; V was cut back by 3 bases and J by 7 bases. The germline V gene has CDR1 SGHRS and CDR2 YFSETQ. The CDR3 is 15 residues long. CDR3 in DNA: TGCGCCAGCAGCTCCAAGGGACTAGTAGGCGGGGAGCTGTTTTTT. As protein: CASSSKGLVGGELFF.

This chain links TRBV7-3 with TRBJ2-6; 10 bases fit TRBD1. The J segment lost 3 bases and the V segment lost 4 bases, leaving 9 bases of the junction unmatched. This CDR3 is 18 amino acids long. Germline assignment: CDR1 SGHTA and CDR2 FQGTGA. CDR3 nucleotides: TGTGCCAGCAGCTCCTCAGACAGGGGGCTTTATGGGGCCAACGTCCTGACTTTC. Residues: CASSSSDRGLYGANVLTF.

This chain links TRBV9 with TRBJ1-1; no clear D. V was shortened by 0 bases and J by 3 bases, with 9 bases between the two germline ends. The CDR3 has 14 residues. From germline, CDR1 is SGDLS and CDR2 YYNGEE. The CDR3 is CASSVGGMDTEAFF. In DNA form, the CDR3 reads TGTGCCAGCAGCGTAGGAGGGATGGACACTGAAGCTTTCTTT.

J is TRBJ1-4 and V is TRBV6-7; D remains unclear. TRBV6-7 is an ORF for which the function is uncertain. The CDR3 is 17 amino acids. Trimming pared 0 bases from V and 3 bases from J, leaving 14 bases between. The CDR3, as DNA: TGTGCCAGCAGTTACTCGATACGCGGGTCGGCTAATGAAAAACTGTTTTTT. This encodes CASSYSIRGSANEKLFF.

This clone was seen only once. V is TRBV5-1 and J is TRBJ1-1, with a weak D call TRBD1 (6 bases). The CDR3 covers 15 residues. Trimming took off 5 bases at V and 7 bases at J, with 21 bases between the two ends. Germline V lookup: CDR1 SGHRS, CDR2 YFSETQ. The CDR3 region is CASSRSTGRTGEAFF. CDR3 coding DNA: TGCGCCAGCAGTAGATCAACAGGGCGGACTGGTGAAGCTTTCTTT.

The chain combines TRBV5-1 with TRBJ1-2; maybe TRBD1 (5 bases). V lost 5 bases and J 8 bases, leaving 22 bases between the germline ends. The CDR3 sequence is 15 residues long. The germline gives CDR1 SGHRS, CDR2 YFSETQ. The CDR3 sequence: CASRYTSGRFGGYTF. In nucleotides, the CDR3 is TGCGCCAGCAGATATACGTCAGGGAGGTTTGGCGGCTACACCTTC.

The rearrangement uses TRBV19 and TRBJ2-2, with a possible D match to TRBD1 (6 bases). This CDR3 contains 13 residues. Germline CDR1 is LNHDA and CDR2 is SQIVND (reference sequence). Trimming cost V 10 bases and J 5 bases, with 14 bases left between them. CDR3 loop: CATRQVGTGELFF. The CDR3 coding sequence is TGTGCCACCAGACAGGTCGGGACCGGGGAGCTGTTTTTT.

CDR3 nucleotide sequence: TGTGCCAGCAGTTACGCGGGGAGGGAGCTGTTTTTT. Encoded protein: CASSYAGRELFF. The chain uses TRBV6-5 and TRBJ2-2, with a possible D match to TRBD2 (6 bases). V dropped 2 bases and J dropped 9 bases, with 7 bases sitting between them. CDR3 size: 12 residues. Germline V gene lookup returns CDR1 MNHEY and CDR2 SVGAGI.

This clone was seen more than once but under ten times. The chain combines TRBV5-8 with TRBJ1-1; D possibly corresponds to TRBD1 (5 bases). Per the germline V gene, CDR1 is SGHTS and CDR2 is YDEGEE. Trimming left V 5 bases short and J 6 bases short, with 17 bases between. The CDR3 totals 14 residues. The CDR3 DNA is TGTGCCAGCAGATATGACAGAGCGCCTGCTGAAGCTTTCTTT. It specifies CASRYDRAPAEAFF.

The V call is TRBV7-9, the J call TRBJ2-3; 13 positions agree with TRBD2. Germline V gene sequence: CDR1 SEHNR, CDR2 FQNEAQ (reference sequence). This CDR3 is built from 16 residues. Losses at the gene ends were 3 bases for V and 5 bases for J; bases not matched to a gene: 5. DNA for the CDR3: TGTGCCAGCAGCTTCCCGGGACTAGCGGGGCAAGATACGCAGTATTTT. Its protein product is CASSFPGLAGQDTQYF.

V is TRBV12-5 and J is TRBJ2-7, with a tentative D call TRBD2 (5 bases). Trimming removed 7 bases at V and 6 bases at J, with 19 bases between. Germline V lookup: CDR1 LGHNT, CDR2 FRNRAP. The CDR3 has 14 amino acids. CDR3 sequence: CASAAGSATSEQYF. As DNA, the CDR3 is TGTGCTAGTGCCGCGGGTTCGGCGACTTCCGAGCAGTACTTC.

The chain combines TRBV6-1 with TRBJ1-2; D possibly corresponds to TRBD1 (6 bases). The germline V gene has CDR1 MNHNS and CDR2 SASEGT. V lost 2 bases and J 4 bases, leaving 14 bases between the germline ends. This CDR3 contains 15 residues. CDR3 loop: CASSEPGHASYGYTF. The CDR3 DNA sequence: TGTGCCAGCAGTGAACCGGGACACGCGAGCTATGGCTACACCTTC.

The chain recombines TRBV6-5 with TRBJ1-2; TRBD1 is a possible D gene (6 bases). V was shortened by 2 bases and J by 7 bases, with 11 bases between the two germline ends. CDR3 length: 13 amino acids. Germline CDR1 reads MNHEY; CDR2 reads SVGAGI. The CDR3 sequence: CASSYRRGRGYTF. The CDR3 DNA reads as TGTGCCAGCAGTTACCGCAGGGGACGTGGCTACACCTTC.

In DNA, the CDR3 is TGTGCCAACGCCCAGACGGCGGCTGCAGATACGCAGTATTTT. It is translated as CANAQTAAADTQYF. The chain links TRBV11-2 to TRBJ2-3; D gene unclear. In germline, CDR1 is SGHAT, CDR2 FQNNGV. CDR3 length: 14 residues. With 10 bases removed from V and 4 bases from J, the gap between germline ends came to 18 bases.

In DNA, the CDR3 is TGTGCCAGCAGCTACCCTTCCGGGAGGGGAGCCGAGCAGTACTTC. Amino acids: CASSYPSGRGAEQYF. This sequence joins TRBV7-9 and TRBJ2-7, with 8 bases matching TRBD2. The germline V gene encodes CDR1 SEHNR and CDR2 FQNEAQ (reference sequence). The CDR3 loop spans 15 amino acids. Trimming removed 4 bases from V and 6 bases from J; junction bases left unmatched: 11.

The chain uses TRBV4-1 and TRBJ2-7; maybe TRBD1 (5 bases). V was cut by 1 base and J by 0 bases, with 13 bases left in between. In germline, CDR1 is MGHRA, CDR2 YSYEKL. This CDR3 contains 16 residues. CDR3 amino acids: CASSQGTTRVSYEQYF. Here the CDR3 DNA reads TGCGCCAGCAGCCAAGGAACCACCAGGGTCTCCTACGAGCAGTACTTC.

This clone has just a few counts. This chain joins TRBV27 and TRBJ1-6; 8 nucleotides align to TRBD1. The CDR3 has 14 residues. With 6 bases clipped from V and 7 bases from J, the junction kept 5 bases outside the gene matches. Looked up from germline, CDR1 is MNHEY and CDR2 is SMNVEV (reference sequence). CDR3 loop: CASRPDRENSPLHF. The CDR3 nucleotides are TGTGCCAGCAGACCGGACAGGGAGAATTCACCCCTCCACTTT.

The chain employs TRBV5-1 and TRBJ1-1, with a tentative D call TRBD1 (5 bases). CDR3 length: 16 residues. Looked up from germline, CDR1 is SGHRS and CDR2 is YFSETQ. Trimming shortened V by 4 bases and J by 0 bases, and 16 bases separated the two germline ends. CDR3 DNA sequence: TGCGCCAGCAGCGAGAGGGGTGGGGGGATGAACACTGAAGCTTTCTTT. Protein sequence: CASSERGGGMNTEAFF.

This clone was seen just once. CDR3 sequence: CASRGQGAGHEQYF. The CDR3 DNA reads TGTGCCAGCAGGGGACAGGGGGCCGGCCACGAGCAGTACTTC. The chain employs TRBV2 and TRBJ2-7; 12 bases line up with TRBD1. Trimming took 6 bases from V and 5 from J; bases not matched to a gene: 5. There are 14 residues in the CDR3. Germline V gene data show CDR1 as SNHLY and CDR2 as FYNNEI.

The chain recombines TRBV5-4 with TRBJ2-1; D is undetermined. Looked up from germline, CDR1 is SGHNT and CDR2 is YYREEE (reference sequence). The V end lost 7 bases, the J end lost 8 bases, and 10 bases lay between the germline ends. The CDR3 loop spans 11 amino acids. This chain's CDR3 is CASGRRDEQFF. The CDR3 coding sequence is TGTGCCAGCGGGCGTCGTGATGAGCAGTTCTTC.

CDR3 sequence reads: CASSYAGLAGDEQFF. CDR3 bases: TGTGCCAGCAGTTACGCCGGACTAGCGGGCGATGAGCAGTTCTTC. This sequence joins TRBV6-6 and TRBJ2-1; 11 bases match TRBD2. The CDR3 contains 15 residues. J lost 8 bases, V lost 2 bases, and 5 bases had no gene match. Germline values: CDR1 MNHNY, CDR2 SVGAGI (reference sequence).

The gene calls are TRBV25-1 and TRBJ2-1; TRBD2 aligns across 11 bases. This CDR3 spans 11 amino acids. CDR1 and CDR2 (germline): MGHDK, SYGVNS. V trimming: 6 bases; J trimming: 15 bases; junction bases outside the gene matches: 4. The CDR3 spells CASSRLAGWFF. The CDR3 DNA reads as TGTGCCAGCAGCCGACTAGCGGGATGGTTCTTC.